This T cell receptor (beta chain) was observed in a study of response to subunit inactivated influenza vaccine (dated by TCRdb to the late 2010s). At the level of the whole study: Deep quantitative profiling of the T cell receptor repertoire was used in the study to follow responses to a trivalent subunit inactivated influenza vaccine. The investigation overall reported the following: According to the authors, only a limited number of new T cells may be recruited by each seasonal influenza vaccination.

The library was built by means of RT-PCR. The sequencing machine was an Illumina HiSeq 2500. The public reads were quality trimmed at Q25 with fastp and then assembled into clones with MiXCR by TCRdb, keeping productive beta chains. Under each unique CDR3 protein, matching rows form one entry showing the most common genes and DNA. The sample contains some 500,000 distinct CDR3 sequences, about 25% of them found a single time. The ten biggest clones cover 1.9% of the sample. Including cysteine and phenylalanine, the CDR3 has 12 amino acids. The read is trimmed to its CDR3 DNA, 36 bases read in frame from base 1. The germline ends are 10 bases apart after V is trimmed by 1 base and J by 6 bases. From the germline V gene (reference sequence), CDR1 is DFQATT and CDR2 is SNEGSKA. As to this clonotype: Its target antigen remains unknown. Per-base qualities were not stored, and no clone one base away is much larger.

The sequence derives from a man between 50 and 59 years old who received an inactivated influenza vaccine. Donor details come from another sample of the same person, matched by shared clones. The chain is made from TRBV20-1 and TRBJ2-7; the D gene is perhaps TRBD2, from 5 matching bases. The sequenced sample was CD4+ T cells sorted from PBMCs, obtained about 5 days after vaccination. The sequenced DNA: TGCAGTGCTAGAGGAGCGGTTTCCGAGCAGTACTTC. Translated, this is CSARGAVSEQYF.